The 28 T cell receptor beta chains below come from one sample, sequenced in a study of blood T cell repertoires in COVID-19. Using immunoSEQ multiplex PCR, the repertoire was profiled, and TCRdb retains in-frame clones only, with some absent. The profile shows fewer than 250,000 clones, 80% to 90% of them singletons. What was sequenced was PBMCs or T cells enriched from blood (not recorded which). The receptors come from a middle-aged woman who had been exposed to COVID-19.

This chain joins TRBV5-5 and TRBJ2-7; D ambiguous. Trimming took 0 bases from V and 5 from J, leaving 15 bases between them. The CDR3 contains 15 residues. CDR1 is SGHKS, CDR2 YYEKEE, per germline (reference sequence). In DNA, the CDR3 is TGTGCCAGCAGCTTGGGCGGCACCGTTATGAACGAGCAGTACTTC. This sequence encodes CASSLGGTVMNEQYF.

The V and J genes are TRBV28 and TRBJ1-2, with D unresolved. V was trimmed by 3 bases and J by 7 bases, leaving 12 bases between them. This CDR3 is 13 amino acids long. Germline lookup yields CDR1 MDHEN and CDR2 SYDVKM. Written as DNA, the CDR3 is TGTGCCAGCAGTTTTAACGGGAATGGTGGCTACACCTTC. The encoded protein is CASSFNGNGGYTF.

The chain has TRBV5-1 and TRBJ2-7, with D possibly TRBD1 on 5 matching bases. The CDR3 spans 14 residues. V lost 4 bases and J 0 bases, leaving 11 bases between the germline ends. CDR1 and CDR2 (germline): SGHRS, YFSETQ. The CDR3 DNA sequence: TGCGCCAGCAGCCCCGGCGACAGCTCCTACGAGCAGTACTTC. This translates into CASSPGDSSYEQYF.

This chain connects TRBV2 to TRBJ1-3, with 7 bases matching TRBD1. Trimming cost V 5 bases and J 0 bases; bases outside gene matches: 4. The CDR3 runs to 15 residues. Germline CDR1 SNHLY, CDR2 FYNNEI. CDR3 sequence: CASSSGQISGNTIYF. CDR3 nucleotide sequence: TGTGCCAGCAGTTCGGGACAGATCTCTGGAAACACCATATATTTT.

The chain links TRBV28 to TRBJ1-1; 8 bases map to TRBD1. The CDR3 length is 13 residues. Germline V CDR1 and CDR2: MDHEN, SYDVKM. V lost 3 bases, J lost 12 bases, and 9 bases stayed unmatched. CDR3 region: CASSFETGAITFF. The CDR3 bases are TGTGCCAGCAGTTTCGAGACAGGGGCGATAACTTTCTTT.

The chain recombines TRBV30 with TRBJ1-5, with D possibly TRBD1 on 5 matching bases. Per the germline V gene, CDR1 is GTSNPN and CDR2 is SVGIG (reference sequence). V lost 6 bases and J lost 2, with 17 bases in between. This CDR3 has 15 amino acids. The CDR3 spells CACQARGGGNQPQHF. As DNA, the CDR3 is TGTGCCTGCCAAGCGCGGGGAGGGGGCAATCAGCCCCAGCATTTT.

The J gene is TRBJ1-1, the V gene TRBV18; D gene unclear. The CDR3 spans 15 residues. The germline V and J ends were trimmed by 2 bases and 1 base, with 11 bases remaining between them. The germline CDR1 and CDR2 sequences are KGHSH and LQKENI. CDR3 bases: TGTGCCAGCTCACCAGCTATTGAGGCGAACACTGAAGCTTTCTTT. Translated: CASSPAIEANTEAFF.

This clone has a count of ten or more. The chain's CDR3 is CASRRGRSYSPLHF. The CDR3 DNA reads TGTGCCAGCAGGCGGGGCCGATCATATTCACCCCTCCACTTT. The chain employs TRBV9 and TRBJ1-6; a weak D match, TRBD1 (5 bases). CDR1 and CDR2 (germline): SGDLS, YYNGEE. The CDR3 is made up of 14 amino acids. Trimming left V 5 bases short and J 8 bases short, with 14 bases between. Drawing the rest from reference TRBV9 and TRBJ1-6, the complete variable domain is DSGVTQTPKHLITATGQRVTLRCSPRSGDLSVYWYQQSLDQGLQFLIQYYNGEERAKGNILERFSAQQFPDLHSELNLSSLELGDSALYFCASRRGRSYSPLHFGNGTRLTVT.

This chain connects TRBV18 to TRBJ2-5, with a possible D match to TRBD2 (5 bases). V was pared by 3 bases and J by 4 bases, with 9 bases between. CDR1 and CDR2 from the germline V gene are KGHSH and LQKENI. The CDR3 has 13 amino acids. The CDR3 nucleotides are TGTGCCAGCTCACCCGGCGAGGGAGAGACCCAGTACTTC. It codes for CASSPGEGETQYF.

This chain links TRBV2 with TRBJ1-1; 9 bases match TRBD1. J gave up 10 bases and V 6 bases, and 9 bases lay outside the gene matches. This CDR3 has 13 amino acids. The germline gives CDR1 SNHLY, CDR2 FYNNEI. The CDR3 loop reads CASRIQGALGAFF. The CDR3 nucleotides read TGTGCCAGCAGGATACAGGGGGCTCTCGGAGCTTTCTTT.

The V gene is TRBV19, the J gene TRBJ2-1; TRBD2 matches at 8 bases. CDR1 is LNHDA, CDR2 SQIVND, per germline (reference sequence). J was trimmed by 9 bases and V by 5 bases; bases with no gene match: 18. This CDR3 comprises 17 residues. CDR3 residues: CASSAAGAIIISPEQFF. CDR3 DNA: TGTGCCAGTAGTGCAGCGGGGGCTATAATTATAAGCCCTGAGCAGTTCTTC.

The chain couples TRBV6-5 to TRBJ1-2; D is possibly TRBD1 (5 bases). V dropped 0 bases and J dropped 6 bases, with 8 bases sitting between them. The CDR3 has 13 residues. Looked up from germline, CDR1 is MNHEY and CDR2 is SVGAGI. For the CDR3, the DNA is TGTGCCAGCAGTTACTCAGCAGGGAATGGCTACACCTTC. Translation gives CASSYSAGNGYTF.

The genes are TRBV2 and TRBJ1-3; 8 bases map to TRBD1. J was trimmed by 2 bases and V by 4 bases; bases with no gene match: 10. This CDR3 is built from 17 residues. Germline V lookup: CDR1 SNHLY, CDR2 FYNNEI. CDR3 nucleotide sequence: TGTGCCAGCAGTGGGTGGACAGGGAGCTTTCCTGGAAACACCATATATTTT. This sequence encodes CASSGWTGSFPGNTIYF. The full variable domain, with the rest looked up from reference TRBV2 and TRBJ1-3, is EPEVTQTPSHQVTQMGQEVILRCVPISNHLYFYWYRQILGQKVEFLVSFYNNEISEKSEIFDDQFSVERPDGSNFTLKIRSTKLEDSAMYFCASSGWTGSFPGNTIYFGEGSWLTVV.

This clone was picked up a small number of times. The chain has TRBV4-3 and TRBJ1-1; D remains ambiguous. The germline V gene has CDR1 LGHNA and CDR2 YSLEER. The CDR3 runs 14 residues. The V gene lost 7 bases and the J gene lost 0 bases, with 12 bases spanning the gap. The DNA of the CDR3 is TGCGCCAGCACCACGTCCCTAATGAACACTGAAGCTTTCTTT. It specifies CASTTSLMNTEAFF.

The chain is built from TRBV5-1 and TRBJ2-3, with 9 bases aligning to TRBD2. There are 16 residues in the CDR3. Germline-derived CDR1 and CDR2 are SGHRS and YFSETQ. The trim removed 0 bases at V and 2 bases at J, leaving 4 bases unmatched. CDR3 sequence reads: CASSLGTSVSTDTQYF. CDR3 sequence (DNA): TGCGCCAGCAGCTTGGGGACTAGCGTTTCCACAGATACGCAGTATTTT.

The chain combines TRBV19 with TRBJ1-2; 12 bases line up with TRBD1. The CDR3 runs to 18 residues. V was clipped by 6 bases and J by 0 bases; unmatched bases: 11. CDR1 is LNHDA and CDR2 is SQIVND in the germline V gene (reference sequence). CDR3 amino acids: CASRPGQGAPGANYGYTF. DNA of the CDR3: TGTGCCAGTAGACCGGGACAGGGGGCGCCGGGGGCTAACTATGGCTACACCTTC.

This chain connects TRBV7-9 to TRBJ1-1, with D perhaps TRBD1 (5 bases). Germline V CDR1 and CDR2: SEHNR, FQNEAQ (reference sequence). The CDR3 extends over 14 amino acids. V gave up 6 bases and J gave up 3 bases, with 14 bases separating them. CDR3 region: CASSGQGGDTEAFF. The DNA for the CDR3 is TGTGCCAGCAGTGGCCAGGGAGGGGACACTGAAGCTTTCTTT.

The V call is TRBV7-3, the J call TRBJ2-2; D might be TRBD2 (6 bases). V gave up 3 bases and J gave up 7 bases, with 12 bases separating them. Germline CDR1 reads SGHTA; CDR2 reads FQGTGA. CDR3 length: 14 residues. The CDR3 region has the DNA TGTGCCAGCAGCTTTGCATGGGGGGACGGGGAGCTGTTTTTT. Amino acid sequence: CASSFAWGDGELFF.

The chain couples TRBV7-9 to TRBJ2-1; 7 positions agree with TRBD2. After removal of 5 bases from V and 4 bases from J, the junction contained 8 bases not matched to a gene. The CDR3 is 15 residues long. Germline V gene sequence: CDR1 SEHNR, CDR2 FQNEAQ (reference sequence). The CDR3 loop reads CASSPAGNLYNEQFF. CDR3 sequence (DNA): TGTGCCAGCAGCCCAGCGGGGAATCTGTACAATGAGCAGTTCTTC.

The CDR3 loop is CATEQGVDYGYTF. The DNA for the CDR3 is TGTGCCACCGAACAGGGGGTTGACTATGGCTACACCTTC. The chain couples TRBV28 to TRBJ1-2; 8 bases are a match to TRBD1. The length of the CDR3 is 13 residues. The germline CDR1 and CDR2 sequences are MDHEN and SYDVKM. V dropped 10 bases and J dropped 3; count of bases not matched to a gene: 7.

The chain recombines TRBV13 with TRBJ2-5, with 7 positions matching TRBD2. J was trimmed by 5 bases and V by 2 bases; bases with no gene match: 14. Germline V gene data show CDR1 as PRHDT and CDR2 as FYEKMQ (reference sequence). There are 17 residues in the CDR3. DNA for the CDR3: TGTGCCAGCAGCTTATTGGGGGAGGGCAGCGTTAAGGAGACCCAGTACTTC. It encodes CASSLLGEGSVKETQYF.

This clone was detected only once. The rearrangement joins TRBV6-5 to TRBJ2-1, with 11 bases aligning to TRBD2. There are 15 residues in the CDR3. V shed 6 bases, J shed 7 bases, and the junction held 8 bases outside the gene matches. Germline values: CDR1 MNHEY, CDR2 SVGAGI. The CDR3 is CASSLSGGGRNEQFF. The CDR3 DNA follows: TGTGCCAGCAGCCTTAGCGGGGGGGGAAGGAATGAGCAGTTCTTC.

The chain uses TRBV5-6 and TRBJ1-3; D gene unclear. Deletions cut 4 bases from V and 0 bases from J, with 11 bases between. CDR1 SGHDT and CDR2 YYEEEE come from the germline V gene. The CDR3 consists of 15 residues. The CDR3 loop is CASSGTGSSGNTIYF. The CDR3 nucleotides read TGTGCCAGCAGCGGAACGGGAAGCTCTGGAAACACCATATATTTT.

The table lists this clone with a count of one. This CDR3 reads CASRSGKTEAFF. The CDR3 region has the DNA TGTGCCAGCAGATCAGGGAAGACTGAAGCTTTCTTT. The chain employs TRBV28 and TRBJ1-1; the D gene is possibly TRBD1 (5 bases). Trimming cost V 6 bases and J 5 bases, with 10 bases left between them. The germline gives CDR1 MDHEN, CDR2 SYDVKM. CDR3 length equals 12 residues.

The chain employs TRBV5-1 and TRBJ2-1; 13 positions match TRBD2. CDR1 SGHRS and CDR2 YFSETQ come from the germline V gene. V shed 1 base and J 5 bases; nucleotides not matched to a gene: 3. There are 16 residues in the CDR3. In nucleotides, the CDR3 is TGCGCCAGCAGCTTGTCGGGACTAGCGGGGCACAATGAGCAGTTCTTC. Its translation: CASSLSGLAGHNEQFF.

The chain links TRBV6-1 to TRBJ1-5; a weak D match, TRBD1 (5 bases). Germline loops: CDR1 MNHNS, CDR2 SASEGT. The CDR3 spans 16 residues. Trimming cost V 2 bases and J 1 base, with 12 bases left between them. The CDR3 loop is CASSESVTESNQPQHF. The CDR3 DNA is TGTGCCAGCAGTGAAAGCGTGACAGAGAGCAATCAGCCCCAGCATTTT.

V gene TRBV30 combines with J gene TRBJ1-5; D not resolved. CDR3 length: 12 amino acids. Germline loops: CDR1 GTSNPN, CDR2 SVGIG (reference sequence). Trimming pared 3 bases from V and 9 bases from J, leaving 12 bases between. The CDR3 region is CAWSDPGGPQHF. The CDR3 DNA reads TGTGCCTGGAGCGACCCTGGAGGGCCCCAGCATTTT.

This chain joins TRBV5-4 and TRBJ1-6; the D gene is possibly TRBD1 (5 bases). Germline values: CDR1 SGHNT, CDR2 YYREEE (reference sequence). Between the trimmed V and J ends, which lost 4 bases and 9 bases, there was a span of 17 bases. The CDR3 is 15 amino acids. The CDR3 DNA reads as TGTGCCAGCAGCCCCGACGGGAGGGGTGGTTCACCCCTCCACTTT. This sequence encodes CASSPDGRGGSPLHF. Supplemented by reference TRBV5-4 and TRBJ1-6, the full variable domain reads ETGVTQSPTHLIKTRGQQVTLRCSSQSGHNTVSWYQQALGQGPQFIFQYYREEENGRGNFPPRFSGLQFPNYSSELNVNALELDDSALYLCASSPDGRGGSPLHFGNGTRLTVT.